This record concerns one TCR beta chain sequence. The source of the sample is a study of blood T cell repertoires in COVID-19. Germline V gives CDR1 LGHDT, CDR2 YNNKEL (reference sequence). The germline V and J ends were trimmed by 2 bases and 4 bases, with 14 bases remaining between them. The CDR3 extends over 16 amino acids. Repertoires were generated with immunoSEQ multiplex PCR, while TCRdb's copy carries only in-frame clones and drops some. In the table there are more than 150,000 clones, more than 85% of which are singletons. The sequencing input was peripheral blood. The rearrangement links TRBV3-1 (or the pseudogene TRBV3-2) to TRBJ1-4, with a weak D call TRBD1 (6 bases). The clonotype comes from a man aged 35 to 55 with active or convalescent COVID-19. The CDR3 reads CASSQSSLQGNEKLFF. CDR3 DNA: TGTGCCAGCAGCCAAAGTAGTTTACAGGGTAATGAAAAACTGTTTTTT.